This entry lists 27 T cell receptor beta chains sequenced from one sample in a study of PD-1 blockade in mismatch repair-deficient tumors. Clones were read by immunoSEQ multiplex PCR, and TCRdb kept only the in-frame ones, dropping some. Among roughly 120,000 clones, 88% were seen once, and the ten largest hold approximately 12%. This specimen was peripheral blood, taken roughly 67 weeks after starting pembrolizumab. These receptors all stem from an adult with mismatch repair-deficient cancer.

This chain connects TRBV27 to TRBJ1-1; no clear D. CDR1 is MNHEY, CDR2 SMNVEV, per germline (reference sequence). Trimming removed 6 bases from V and 0 bases from J, with 5 bases in between. The CDR3 is made up of 12 amino acids. The CDR3 loop is CASRDLNTEAFF. The DNA for the CDR3 is TGTGCCAGCAGGGATTTGAACACTGAAGCTTTCTTT.

The rearrangement uses TRBV29-1 and TRBJ1-2, with 8 bases fitting TRBD1. The germline V gene has CDR1 SQVTM and CDR2 ANQGSEA. V was clipped by 0 bases and J by 2 bases; unmatched bases: 8. There are 16 residues in the CDR3. Written as DNA, the CDR3 is TGCAGCGTTGAAGACCCTTACGGACAGGGAAACTATGGCTACACCTTC. It yields the protein CSVEDPYGQGNYGYTF.

The V and J genes are TRBV6-5 and TRBJ2-1; TRBD1 agrees at 8 bases. This CDR3 has 15 amino acids. The germline gives CDR1 MNHEY, CDR2 SVGAGI. V lost 7 bases to trimming and J lost 3 bases; unmatched junction nucleotides: 8. The CDR3 here is CASTSFGQGYNEQFF. The DNA for the CDR3 is TGTGCCAGCACCTCCTTCGGACAGGGCTACAATGAGCAGTTCTTC.

The chain employs TRBV30 and TRBJ2-3; D uncertain. CDR1 is GTSNPN, CDR2 SVGIG, per germline (reference sequence). V was clipped by 2 bases and J by 0 bases, with 3 bases between them. The CDR3 runs to 12 residues. DNA for the CDR3: TGTGCCTGGAGTTCAAGCACAGATACGCAGTATTTT. Amino acids: CAWSSSTDTQYF.

This clone was detected once. The rearrangement joins TRBV21-1 to TRBJ2-1; the table calls TRBD1, which could not be checked here. TRBV21-1 is classified as a pseudogene. The CDR3 runs to 15 residues. The CDR3: CASRNEGQDYNEQFF. DNA for the CDR3: TGTGCCAGCAGAAATGAGGGACAGGACTACAATGAGCAGTTCTTC.

This clone was picked up one time. The chain uses TRBV27 and TRBJ2-3, with 11 bases matching TRBD1. The CDR3 contains 14 residues. Losses at the gene ends were 4 bases for V and 13 bases for J; bases not matched to a gene: 10. Germline lookup yields CDR1 MNHEY and CDR2 SMNVEV (reference sequence). The CDR3 bases are TGTGCCAGCAGTTCAGGACAGGGGGCGGCCCTAGAGTATTTT. It encodes CASSSGQGAALEYF.

This rearrangement joins TRBV4-1 to TRBJ2-7; possibly TRBD2 for D (5 bases). Trimming removed 4 bases at V and 0 bases at J, with 16 bases between. This CDR3 has 16 amino acids. Germline CDR1 and CDR2: MGHRA and YSYEKL. The CDR3 sequence is CASSPRADSFSYEQYF. The CDR3 region has the DNA TGCGCCAGCAGCCCGCGGGCAGACTCTTTCTCCTACGAGCAGTACTTC.

The chain couples TRBV4-3 to TRBJ2-5; 8 bases align to TRBD1. The CDR3 sequence is 17 residues long. The ends lost 2 bases at V and 5 bases at J; junction bases unmatched: 13. The germline V gene encodes CDR1 LGHNA and CDR2 YSLEER. In DNA, the CDR3 is TGCGCCAGCAGCCAACACGACAGGGGCCATAAAAGGGAGACCCAGTACTTC. Its translation: CASSQHDRGHKRETQYF.

The chain employs TRBV5-1 and TRBJ2-1; TRBD1 is a possible D gene (5 bases). The CDR3 has 19 residues. Germline CDR1 SGHRS, CDR2 YFSETQ. Deletions cut 4 bases from V and 5 bases from J, with 28 bases between. The CDR3 DNA reads as TGCGCCAGCAGCCCGTGGCTGGGTTCCCCTAGGTTAGGGGACAATGAGCAGTTCTTC. Translation gives CASSPWLGSPRLGDNEQFF.

The V gene is TRBV7-2, the J gene TRBJ2-3, with TRBD1 identical over 10 bases. Germline CDR1 reads SGHTA; CDR2 reads FQGNSA. V lost 1 base, J lost 6 bases, and 4 bases stayed unmatched. The CDR3 consists of 15 residues. CDR3 sequence: CASSLVLGQGDTQYF. The CDR3 nucleotides read TGTGCCAGCAGCTTAGTTCTGGGACAGGGGGATACGCAGTATTTT.

The chain joins TRBV6-5 to TRBJ2-1; 11 nucleotides match TRBD2. The germline V gene encodes CDR1 MNHEY and CDR2 SVGAGI. V gave up 4 bases and J gave up 15 bases; unmatched junction bases: 17. The CDR3 has 16 residues. The CDR3, as DNA: TGTGCCAGCAGTTCCCTAGGACTAGCGGGTCCGGGTGGGGGGTTCTTC. Its protein is CASSSLGLAGPGGGFF.

J is TRBJ2-7 and V is TRBV4-2; 7 nucleotides agree with TRBD2. The J segment lost 2 bases and the V segment lost 0 bases, leaving 7 bases of the junction unmatched. This CDR3 is 16 amino acids long. The germline V gene encodes CDR1 LGHNA and CDR2 YNFKEQ. The CDR3 coding sequence is TGTGCCAGCAGCCAAGACCCGCGGGAGAACACCTACGAGCAGTACTTC. Translating gives CASSQDPRENTYEQYF.

This chain joins TRBV7-9 and TRBJ2-7; no clear D gene. The CDR3 has 14 amino acids. Germline assignment: CDR1 SEHNR and CDR2 FQNEAQ (reference sequence). Between the trimmed V and J ends, which lost 1 base and 2 bases, there was a span of 9 bases. This chain's CDR3 is CASSLEGKTYEQYF. Here the CDR3 DNA reads TGTGCCAGCAGCTTAGAAGGCAAGACCTACGAGCAGTACTTC.

On this clone: Within the sample, other DNA sequences also encode this same CDR3. The V gene is TRBV5-1, the J gene TRBJ2-7; 7 nucleotides line up with TRBD2. Per germline, CDR1 SGHRS and CDR2 YFSETQ. There are 14 residues in the CDR3. The V gene end was trimmed by 2 bases and the J gene end by 2 bases; junction bases not matched to a gene: 4. DNA for the CDR3: TGCGCCAGCAGCTTAGCGGGGACTACCTACGAGCAGTACTTC. This sequence encodes CASSLAGTTYEQYF. The full variable domain, in which reference TRBV5-1 and TRBJ2-7 provide the parts outside the CDR3, is KAGVTQTPRYLIKTRGQQVTLSCSPISGHRSVSWYQQTPGQGLQFLFEYFSETQRNKGNFPGRFSGRQFSNSRSEMNVSTLELGDSALYLCASSLAGTTYEQYFGPGTRLTVT.

This clone has a single count. This CDR3 reads CSVQWTGELFF. CDR3 nucleotides: TGCAGCGTGCAGTGGACCGGGGAGCTGTTTTTT. V is TRBV29-1 and J is TRBJ2-2; no reliable D call. This CDR3 is 11 amino acids long. The germline V gene has CDR1 SQVTM and CDR2 ANQGSEA. Trimming removed 6 bases at V and 5 bases at J, with 7 bases between.

The chain combines TRBV21-1 with TRBJ2-1; the table's D call, TRBD1, was not checked against the DNA. TRBV21-1 is described as a pseudogene. The CDR3 consists of 15 residues. The CDR3 loop reads CASSRQGASYNEQFF. Here the CDR3 DNA reads TGTGCCAGCAGTAGACAGGGGGCTTCCTACAATGAGCAGTTCTTC.

The chain is built from TRBV2 and TRBJ2-3, with 7 bases identical to TRBD1. CDR1 SNHLY and CDR2 FYNNEI come from the germline V gene. With V trimmed by 6 bases and J by 4 bases, 10 bases remained unmatched. This CDR3 has 15 amino acids. The CDR3 loop is CASSTTRGRADTQYF. CDR3 DNA: TGTGCCAGCAGCACTACAAGGGGGCGAGCAGATACGCAGTATTTT.

As for this clone: Other DNA variants within this sample encode the same CDR3. The V gene is TRBV5-1, the J gene TRBJ2-2, with no clear D. CDR3 length: 12 residues. V was cut by 4 bases and J by 2 bases, with 3 bases left in between. Looked up from germline, CDR1 is SGHRS and CDR2 is YFSETQ. CDR3 DNA: TGCGCCAGCAGCCCTAACACCGGGGAGCTGTTTTTT. Protein product: CASSPNTGELFF.

The rearrangement uses TRBV5-1 and TRBJ2-5; TRBD1 matches 7 bases. CDR3 length equals 14 residues. V was clipped by 2 bases and J by 9 bases; unmatched bases: 10. From germline, CDR1 is SGHRS and CDR2 YFSETQ. The DNA for the CDR3 is TGCGCCAGCAGCTTACAGGGGAAGGGTTCGGCCCAGTACTTC. It yields the protein CASSLQGKGSAQYF.

This rearrangement joins TRBV4-3 to TRBJ1-1; no clear D. Germline lookup yields CDR1 LGHNA and CDR2 YSLEER. The CDR3 is 15 amino acids. V lost 0 bases and J 8 bases, leaving 16 bases between the germline ends. As DNA, the CDR3 is TGCGCCAGCAGCCAAGAGAAGACGGGCGGACCCGAAGCTTTCTTT. Its protein is CASSQEKTGGPEAFF.

This clone appeared once. The CDR3 nucleotides are TGCGCCAGCAGCCAAGATGGGGGGAGCCCAGATACGCAGTATTTT. Its translation: CASSQDGGSPDTQYF. The chain recombines TRBV4-3 with TRBJ2-3, with a weak D call TRBD2 (6 bases). CDR3 length: 15 residues. Deletions cut 0 bases from V and 4 bases from J, with 11 bases between. CDR1 is LGHNA and CDR2 is YSLEER in the germline V gene.

The J gene is TRBJ2-7, the V gene TRBV2; the D is unclear. Germline V gene data show CDR1 as SNHLY and CDR2 as FYNNEI. The V and J ends lost 3 bases and 4 bases respectively, with 13 bases between them. This CDR3 has 14 residues. The CDR3 spells CASSDEGFEYEQYF. CDR3 bases: TGTGCCAGCAGTGACGAAGGTTTCGAATACGAGCAGTACTTC.

This clone was observed a single time. J is TRBJ2-7 and V is TRBV4-2; 8 nucleotides align to TRBD2. CDR1 and CDR2 (germline): LGHNA, YNFKEQ. The V gene end was trimmed by 3 bases and the J gene end by 1 base; junction bases not matched to a gene: 5. This CDR3 comprises 15 residues. CDR3 DNA sequence: TGTGCCAGCAGCCAGATACTAGCGGATTCCTACGAGCAGTACTTC. It codes for CASSQILADSYEQYF.

This chain uses TRBV4-3 with TRBJ2-3; TRBD1 matches 10 bases. Per germline, CDR1 LGHNA and CDR2 YSLEER. The length of the CDR3 is 15 residues. V lost 6 bases, J lost 4 bases, and 7 bases stayed unmatched. The DNA of the CDR3 is TGCGCCAGCAGTTCTGACAGGGGGCTAGCAGATACGCAGTATTTT. It codes for CASSSDRGLADTQYF.

The rearrangement links TRBV5-4 to TRBJ2-7, with D maybe TRBD2 (5 bases). This CDR3 region has 17 residues. Per germline, CDR1 SGHNT and CDR2 YYREEE (reference sequence). V gave up 1 base and J gave up 3 bases, with 20 bases separating them. The CDR3 is CASSLFGEPGWSYEQYF. The CDR3 DNA sequence: TGTGCCAGCAGCTTGTTCGGGGAACCGGGATGGAGCTACGAGCAGTACTTC. The variable domain in full, completed from reference TRBV5-4 and TRBJ2-7, reads ETGVTQSPTHLIKTRGQQVTLRCSSQSGHNTVSWYQQALGQGPQFIFQYYREEENGRGNFPPRFSGLQFPNYSSELNVNALELDDSALYLCASSLFGEPGWSYEQYFGPGTRLTVT.

The V call is TRBV7-8, the J call TRBJ2-1; 16 nucleotides line up with TRBD2. The CDR3 loop spans 18 amino acids. Germline V gene sequence: CDR1 SGHVS, CDR2 FQNEAQ. The trim removed 4 bases at V and 1 base at J, leaving 4 bases unmatched. As DNA, the CDR3 is TGTGCCAGCAGCTGGGGACTAGCGGGAGGGAAATCCTACAATGAGCAGTTCTTC. It encodes CASSWGLAGGKSYNEQFF.

V gene TRBV27 combines with J gene TRBJ1-2; D is uncertain. Germline V gene lookup returns CDR1 MNHEY and CDR2 SMNVEV (reference sequence). The V gene lost 8 bases and the J gene lost 8 bases, with 15 bases spanning the gap. CDR3 length: 12 amino acids. The CDR3 is CASGMGSRGYTF. The DNA of the CDR3 is TGTGCCAGCGGCATGGGCAGTAGGGGCTACACCTTC.